A single sample is the source of the 26 T cell receptor beta chains below, sequenced in a study of T cell responses to AZD1222 COVID-19 vaccine (dated by TCRdb to the early 2020s). Libraries came from the immunoSEQ multiplex PCR assay. Imported from immuneACCESS, the table was reduced by TCRdb to in-frame sequences with V and J called. These copies leave out some clones; in studies compared against another copy, an unresolved V gene accounts for under half, and the cause of the remainder is not known. The sample table shows 150,000 to 200,000 clones, and about 91% are seen once. About 0.49% of the sample is taken by the ten largest. What this sample's time point label stands for: baseline before first vaccination. The sample was peripheral blood, taken on day 0 of AZD1222 vaccination. These receptors came from an adult in good health.

The rearrangement joins TRBV18 to TRBJ2-7; possible D gene TRBD1, 6 bases. Germline CDR1 KGHSH, CDR2 LQKENI. The V and J ends lost 3 bases and 3 bases respectively, with 12 bases between them. CDR3 length equals 14 residues. The CDR3 here is CASSPNIQGYEQYF. The CDR3 DNA sequence: TGTGCCAGCTCACCTAATATACAGGGCTACGAGCAGTACTTC.

This clone was seen once. The identical CDR3 is also encoded by other nucleotide sequences in the sample. V gene TRBV3-1 (or the pseudogene TRBV3-2) combines with J gene TRBJ2-1; D ambiguous. Per germline, CDR1 LGHDT and CDR2 YNNKEL (reference sequence). CDR3 size: 12 residues. V shed 2 bases and J shed 7 bases, with 6 bases lying between them. The CDR3 sequence is CASSQTGNEQFF. The CDR3 DNA sequence: TGTGCCAGCAGCCAAACCGGAAATGAGCAGTTCTTC.

The rearrangement uses TRBV2 and TRBJ2-7; TRBD2 is a possible D gene (5 bases). V dropped 9 bases and J dropped 0 bases, with 24 bases sitting between them. Germline CDR1 is SNHLY and CDR2 is FYNNEI. CDR3 length equals 17 residues. Here the CDR3 reads CARDRETNPSYSYEQYF. The CDR3 nucleotides read TGTGCCAGGGACCGGGAAACTAACCCATCGTACTCCTACGAGCAGTACTTC.

This chain joins TRBV18 and TRBJ2-7, with D possibly matching TRBD2 (7 bases). V lost 6 bases to trimming and J lost 2 bases, with 23 bases between them. CDR1 and CDR2 (germline): KGHSH, LQKENI. The length of the CDR3 is 17 residues. The CDR3, as DNA: TGTGCCAGCTCGCCCTGGGAGGGGGGCGACAACGCCTACGAGCAGTACTTC. It translates to CASSPWEGGDNAYEQYF.

V and J are TRBV28 and TRBJ1-4; D unclear. Trimming took 4 bases from V and 1 from J, leaving 13 bases between them. The CDR3 has 16 amino acids. The germline V gene has CDR1 MDHEN and CDR2 SYDVKM. The CDR3: CASSSQEPGTNEKLFF. The CDR3 DNA reads as TGTGCCAGCAGTTCGCAGGAACCTGGAACTAATGAAAAACTGTTTTTT.

The chain has TRBV4-3 and TRBJ1-5; 7 nucleotides match TRBD1. V shed 3 bases and J 5 bases; nucleotides not matched to a gene: 7. The germline V gene encodes CDR1 LGHNA and CDR2 YSLEER. The CDR3 is 15 residues long. The chain's CDR3 is CASSHQTGLHQPQHF. The CDR3 coding sequence is TGCGCCAGCAGCCACCAGACAGGGCTCCATCAGCCCCAGCATTTT.

The chain employs TRBV18 and TRBJ2-1; a possible D gene is TRBD2 (5 bases). The V and J ends lost 4 bases and 0 bases respectively, with 16 bases between them. The CDR3 has 17 residues. Germline CDR1 reads KGHSH; CDR2 reads LQKENI. CDR3 in amino acids: CASSRAKRRSSYNEQFF. The CDR3, as DNA: TGTGCCAGCTCACGGGCAAAGAGGAGGAGCTCCTACAATGAGCAGTTCTTC.

The V and J genes are TRBV2 and TRBJ2-5, with 11 bases aligning to TRBD2. The CDR3 contains 17 residues. Germline V CDR1 and CDR2: SNHLY, FYNNEI. Losses at the gene ends were 4 bases for V and 4 bases for J; bases not matched to a gene: 11. The CDR3 protein is CASSASRGTSGTETQYF. The DNA of the CDR3 is TGTGCCAGCAGTGCATCCCGGGGGACTAGCGGAACAGAGACCCAGTACTTC.

The chain joins TRBV12-5 to TRBJ1-5; D remains ambiguous. Germline V gene lookup returns CDR1 LGHNT and CDR2 FRNRAP. The length of the CDR3 is 16 residues. The V end lost 0 bases, the J end lost 4 bases, and 13 bases lay between the germline ends. CDR3 bases: TGTGCTAGTGGTTTGGTAAGGGCCAGGCCGAATCAGCCCCAGCATTTT. It translates to CASGLVRARPNQPQHF.

This clone showed up just a few times. The gene calls are TRBV12-3 or TRBV12-4 and TRBJ1-2; TRBD1 agrees at 7 bases. V lost 8 bases, J lost 4 bases, and 7 bases stayed unmatched. The CDR3 runs 13 residues. CDR3 protein: CASGLTGLYGYTF. The CDR3 nucleotides read TGTGCCAGCGGGCTGACAGGGCTCTATGGCTACACCTTC.

This chain joins TRBV4-2 and TRBJ1-5; possibly TRBD1 for D (5 bases). Trimming pared 3 bases from V and 4 bases from J, leaving 19 bases between. Germline CDR1 reads LGHNA; CDR2 reads YNFKEQ. The CDR3 loop spans 17 amino acids. The DNA of the CDR3 is TGTGCCAGCAGCCAGGGGACGATCCACGGATTTAATCAGCCCCAGCATTTT. It specifies CASSQGTIHGFNQPQHF.

This clone came up a few times. V is TRBV7-9 and J is TRBJ1-2; a possible D gene is TRBD1 (5 bases). V lost 1 base, J lost 3 bases, and 12 bases lay in between. CDR3 length: 15 residues. Germline CDR1 reads SEHNR; CDR2 reads FQNEAQ (reference sequence). The CDR3 nucleotides read TGTGCCAGCAGCTTAGTCGTGGACAACTACTATGGCTACACCTTC. This gives the protein CASSLVVDNYYGYTF.

V gene TRBV10-3 combines with J gene TRBJ2-1; 10 nucleotides align to TRBD2. The J segment lost 1 base and the V segment lost 6 bases, leaving 12 bases of the junction unmatched. Looked up from germline, CDR1 is ENHRY and CDR2 is SYGVKD. This CDR3 contains 18 residues. As DNA, the CDR3 is TGTGCCATCAGGGGGTCCAATCTAGCGGGGGTTTCCTACAATGAGCAGTTCTTC. This gives the protein CAIRGSNLAGVSYNEQFF.

The chain employs TRBV4-2 and TRBJ1-4; 7 bases fit TRBD1. The V gene's germline CDR1 is LGHNA and CDR2 YNFKEQ. The ends lost 7 bases at V and 4 bases at J; junction bases unmatched: 6. CDR3 length equals 14 residues. CDR3 sequence (DNA): TGTGCCAGCACCGGACGGGACAGTAATGAAAAACTGTTTTTT. Residues: CASTGRDSNEKLFF.

The V and J genes are TRBV19 and TRBJ1-6; 7 nucleotides match TRBD1. The length of the CDR3 is 15 residues. The germline CDR1 and CDR2 sequences are LNHDA and SQIVND (reference sequence). V shed 2 bases, J shed 6 bases, and the junction held 4 bases outside the gene matches. CDR3 residues: CASSINQGGNSPLHF. For the CDR3, the DNA is TGTGCCAGTAGTATAAACCAGGGGGGTAATTCACCCCTCCACTTT.

V usage is TRBV28 and J usage is TRBJ1-2, with D hard to call. Germline-derived CDR1 and CDR2 are MDHEN and SYDVKM. The germline V and J ends were trimmed by 2 bases and 5 bases, with 12 bases remaining between them. The CDR3 runs 14 residues. CDR3 loop: CASSLATWGYGYTF. The CDR3 DNA sequence: TGTGCCAGCAGTTTAGCCACCTGGGGATATGGCTACACCTTC.

The J gene is TRBJ2-5, the V gene TRBV14; D possibly corresponds to TRBD1 (6 bases). Germline CDR1 is SGHDN and CDR2 is FVKESK. This CDR3 comprises 13 residues. V was clipped by 6 bases and J by 5 bases, with 13 bases between them. Written as DNA, the CDR3 is TGTGCCAGCAGTCGTAACAGGGTGGAGACCCAGTACTTC. Translated, it gives CASSRNRVETQYF.

V and J are TRBV11-3 and TRBJ2-5; D might be TRBD1 or TRBD2, each matching 5 bases. V was pared by 6 bases and J by 0 bases, with 11 bases between. CDR3 length: 14 amino acids. Germline V lookup: CDR1 SGHNT, CDR2 YENEEA. CDR3 sequence reads: CASSPTADQETQYF. Written as DNA, the CDR3 is TGTGCCAGCAGTCCGACAGCGGACCAAGAGACCCAGTACTTC.

The chain combines TRBV10-2 with TRBJ2-3; 7 bases align to TRBD2. J gave up 12 bases and V 7 bases, and 7 bases lay outside the gene matches. This CDR3 has 11 residues. From germline, CDR1 is WSHSY and CDR2 SAAADI. The DNA of the CDR3 is TGCGCCAGCATATCGGGCGGGGGACAGTATTTT. Translating gives CASISGGGQYF.

This rearrangement joins TRBV6-5 to TRBJ1-5; D not certain. The germline V gene encodes CDR1 MNHEY and CDR2 SVGAGI. V lost 6 bases, J lost 0 bases, and 12 bases lay in between. The CDR3 has 15 amino acids. The CDR3: CASSPGAYSNQPQHF. CDR3 coding DNA: TGTGCCAGCAGCCCGGGAGCCTATAGCAATCAGCCCCAGCATTTT.

CDR3 DNA sequence: TGTGCCAGCAGCGTAGGGACAGGGGGCGGCTACGAGCAGTACTTC. This sequence encodes CASSVGTGGGYEQYF. The chain combines TRBV9 with TRBJ2-7; 11 bases are shared with TRBD1. J gave up 3 bases and V 0 bases, and 2 bases lay outside the gene matches. CDR1 is SGDLS and CDR2 is YYNGEE in the germline V gene. The CDR3 contains 15 residues.

The J gene is TRBJ1-2, the V gene TRBV6-5; D is ambiguous. The CDR3 contains 15 residues. With 5 bases removed from V and 0 bases from J, the gap between germline ends came to 13 bases. The germline gives CDR1 MNHEY, CDR2 SVGAGI. CDR3 coding DNA: TGTGCCAGCAGTAGGGAAAGCAGGTCTAACTATGGCTACACCTTC. This sequence encodes CASSRESRSNYGYTF.

The chain employs TRBV27 and TRBJ1-6; weak D call: TRBD1 (6 bases). V was cut by 0 bases and J by 7 bases, with 13 bases left in between. The CDR3 has 16 amino acids. Germline V lookup: CDR1 MNHEY, CDR2 SMNVEV (reference sequence). In DNA form, the CDR3 reads TGTGCCAGCAGTTTATCGTCAGCAGGGGCGAATTCACCCCTCCACTTT. It specifies CASSLSSAGANSPLHF.

The chain employs TRBV2 and TRBJ2-1; 10 bases line up with TRBD2. CDR1 SNHLY and CDR2 FYNNEI come from the germline V gene. The ends lost 0 bases at V and 3 bases at J; junction bases unmatched: 2. The CDR3 runs 16 residues. The CDR3 loop reads CASSEAQRGGYNEQFF. The DNA of the CDR3 is TGTGCCAGCAGTGAAGCGCAGCGGGGGGGCTACAATGAGCAGTTCTTC.

The chain links TRBV6-5 to TRBJ2-7; 8 bases fit TRBD1. Germline V gene sequence: CDR1 MNHEY, CDR2 SVGAGI. The CDR3 runs 13 residues. The J segment lost 4 bases and the V segment lost 6 bases, leaving 5 bases of the junction unmatched. Here the CDR3 DNA reads TGTGCCAGCAGCCGGGACAGGTCTTACGAGCAGTACTTC. Its protein is CASSRDRSYEQYF.

CDR3 bases: TGTGCCAGCAGCCAGGACATTGAGCAGTTCTTC. It translates to CASSQDIEQFF. The chain recombines TRBV5-6 with TRBJ2-1; D is perhaps TRBD1 (5 bases). The CDR3 contains 11 residues. The germline V gene encodes CDR1 SGHDT and CDR2 YYEEEE. V lost 4 bases, J lost 9 bases, and 8 bases lay in between. Looking up the rest from reference TRBV5-6 and TRBJ2-1 gives the full variable domain: DAGVTQSPTHLIKTRGQQVTLRCSPKSGHDTVSWYQQALGQGPQFIFQYYEEEERQRGNFPDRFSGHQFPNYSSELNVNALLLGDSALYLCASSQDIEQFFGPGTRLTVL.